Listed below are T cell receptor beta chains from one sample, sequenced in a study of monozygotic twins with cystic fibrosis. Only in-frame clones appear in the TCRdb table, and some are missing; sequencing was by immunoSEQ multiplex PCR. The sample yields 29,000 or so clones, about 82% seen once. Source material: blood. The receptors were gathered from a girl aged 2 to 9 with cystic fibrosis. Each CDR3 is given with its conserved first and last residue. The D gene is left open where the match is weak. A row's size may be missing; if present it is once, few, many or a size class.

size: .
D: TRBD1
J: TRBJ2-7
V: TRBV27
DNA: TGTGCCAGCAGTCGAAGGTTGCTCGACAGGGGGACCGAGCAGTACTTC
CDR3: CASSRRLLDRGTEQYF

size: .
D: .
J: TRBJ2-2
V: TRBV11-2
DNA: TGTGCCAGCAGCTTAGTCGGGCAGAACACCGGGGAGCTGTTTTTT
CDR3: CASSLVGQNTGELFF

size: .
D: TRBD1
J: TRBJ1-3
V: TRBV4-1
DNA: TGCGCCAGCAGCCCCCAACCGGGACAGGGGTCCTCTGGAAACACCATATATTTT
CDR3: CASSPQPGQGSSGNTIYF

size: .
D: .
J: TRBJ2-7
V: TRBV5-6
DNA: TGTGCCAGCAGCTTGTTCCAGGCCACTTACGAGCAGTACTTC
CDR3: CASSLFQATYEQYF

size: .
D: TRBD1
J: TRBJ2-1
V: TRBV25-1
DNA: TGTGCCAGCCACCGGGACAGGCTATTCTTC
CDR3: CASHRDRLFF

size: .
D: .
J: TRBJ2-7
V: TRBV5-6
DNA: TGTGCCAGCAGCTTGGATCGCGGCCCCTACGAGCAGTACTTC
CDR3: CASSLDRGPYEQYF

size: .
D: .
J: TRBJ2-7
V: TRBV5-4
DNA: TGTGCCAGCAGCTTGTCGACTGGCGAGCAGTACTTC
CDR3: CASSLSTGEQYF

size: .
D: .
J: TRBJ2-5
V: TRBV6-6
DNA: TGTGCCAGCAGGCGAAATCTCAGGTCGGAAGAGACCCAGTACTTC
CDR3: CASRRNLRSEETQYF

size: .
D: TRBD2
J: TRBJ2-1
V: TRBV10-2
DNA: TGCGCCAGCAGGGTTGCTAGCGGCAATGAGCAGTTCTTC
CDR3: CASRVASGNEQFF

size: .
D: TRBD2
J: TRBJ2-7
V: TRBV28
DNA: TGTGCCAGCAGATTTATAGCGGGGCCCTACGAGCAGTACTTC
CDR3: CASRFIAGPYEQYF

size: .
D: TRBD1
J: TRBJ1-1
V: TRBV5-1
DNA: TGCGCCAGCAGCCGGACAGGGGCCGCGAACACTGAAGCTTTCTTT
CDR3: CASSRTGAANTEAFF

size: .
D: TRBD2
J: TRBJ2-1
V: TRBV11-3
DNA: TGTGCCAGCAGCCGCCGAGCGGGGACCTACAATGAGCAGTTCTTC
CDR3: CASSRRAGTYNEQFF

size: .
D: .
J: TRBJ2-1
V: TRBV30
DNA: TGTGCCTGCCCCTACGGGCTCTCCTACAATGAGCAGTTCTTC
CDR3: CACPYGLSYNEQFF

size: .
D: TRBD1
J: TRBJ1-5
V: TRBV10-3
DNA: TGTGCCATCAGCTCCGGGACAGTTAGCAATCAGCCCCAGCATTTT
CDR3: CAISSGTVSNQPQHF

size: .
D: .
J: TRBJ2-7
V: TRBV5-6
DNA: TGTGCCAGCAGCTTCCTTAGGTCGGGCTCCTACGAGCAGTACTTC
CDR3: CASSFLRSGSYEQYF

size: .
D: .
J: TRBJ2-1
V: TRBV10-3
DNA: TGTGCCATCGGACGGGACGAGGATGAGCAGTTCTTC
CDR3: CAIGRDEDEQFF

size: once
D: .
J: TRBJ2-1
V: TRBV10-3
DNA: TGTGCCATCAGTGATGTGACTAGAGTCTACAATGAGCAGTTCTTC
CDR3: CAISDVTRVYNEQFF

size: .
D: .
J: TRBJ1-5
V: TRBV28
DNA: TGTGCCAGCAGTTTAGGTGGCGGCAATCAGCCCCAGCATTTT
CDR3: CASSLGGGNQPQHF

size: .
D: .
J: TRBJ1-1
V: TRBV10-1
DNA: TGCGCCAGCAGTGAGGGGAACACTGAAGCTTTCTTT
CDR3: CASSEGNTEAFF

size: .
D: .
J: TRBJ1-1
V: TRBV7-8
DNA: TGTGCCAGCTTCAGGGGTCAAAGGAACACTGAAGCTTTCTTT
CDR3: CASFRGQRNTEAFF

size: .
D: .
J: TRBJ2-3
V: TRBV27
DNA: TGTGCCAGCAGTTTATTCGGAGGGGGATCAGATACGCAGTATTTT
CDR3: CASSLFGGGSDTQYF